The count of the clone carrying this T cell receptor (beta chain) is one. As yet, its antigen is unknown. The sample belongs to a study of brain T cells in children with intractable seizures. General study findings and limits: HCMV serostatus was not known, and viral specificity came from CDR3 similarity only. Clones missing pre-surgery may reflect undersampling of that blood sample.

Generated by immunoSEQ multiplex PCR, the TCRdb table keeps only in-frame clones and is missing some. The repertoire holds 60,000 to 85,000 clones, with 85% to 95% as singletons. The sequenced cases were selected for having the highest brain T cell transcript signatures. At least one anti-epileptic drug was given before surgery. Trimming removed 4 bases at V and 0 bases at J, with 6 bases between. CDR1 is ENHRY and CDR2 is SYGVKD in the germline V gene. The CDR3 runs 13 residues. The sequence was obtained from a boy in the first two years of life with tuberous sclerosis and intractable seizures. The sample here was peripheral blood, taken at surgery. The rearrangement uses TRBV10-3 and TRBJ1-1; D might be TRBD1 (6 bases). CDR3 amino acids: CAISAGVNTEAFF. As DNA, the CDR3 is TGTGCCATCAGTGCAGGGGTGAACACTGAAGCTTTCTTT.